One sample yielded the 18 T cell receptor beta chains listed below, sequenced in a study of CD8 T cells in ankylosing spondylitis. General study findings and limits: The study identified a TCR beta motif of roughly eight highly homologous variants that appeared characteristic of ankylosing spondylitis blood.

Each CDR3 protein gets one entry after TCRdb re-called the 5' RACE reads with MiXCR. The sample consists of roughly 490,000 distinct CDR3 sequences, roughly 5.3% of them appearing once. These receptors are not linked to any known antigen. Sequenced input: blood, either unsorted or a sorted T cell fraction (not recorded which). The receptors were gathered from a male donor with ankylosing spondylitis.

This clonotype came up many times. For the CDR3, the DNA is TGTGCCAGCAGTTTAAGGGGGGGCAGCGCCAAAAACATTCAGTACTTC. It yields the protein CASSLRGGSAKNIQYF. The chain uses TRBV28 and TRBJ2-4; D might be TRBD2 (7 bases). V was clipped by 2 bases and J by 1 base, with 12 bases between them. Germline V gives CDR1 MDHEN, CDR2 SYDVKM. This CDR3 is built from 16 residues.

This clonotype was observed many times. The chain couples TRBV24-1 to TRBJ2-3; TRBD1 or TRBD2 may be the D gene (5 bases each). Germline V lookup: CDR1 KGHDR, CDR2 SFDVKD. The CDR3 has 15 amino acids. The germline V and J ends were trimmed by 0 bases and 1 base, with 7 bases remaining between them. The CDR3 bases are TGTGCCACCAGTGATTTGCAGGGAGGCACAGATACGCAGTATTTT. Its translation is CATSDLQGGTDTQYF.

This clonotype was seen many times. V usage is TRBV7-9 and J usage is TRBJ2-7, with D possibly TRBD1 on 5 matching bases. This CDR3 is built from 13 residues. The germline gives CDR1 SEHNR, CDR2 FQNEAQ (reference sequence). Trimming took 6 bases from V and 1 from J, leaving 10 bases between them. The CDR3 sequence is CASRSDSSYEQYF. CDR3 sequence (DNA): TGTGCCAGCAGATCCGACAGTTCCTACGAGCAGTACTTC.

This clonotype was recorded many times. The V gene is TRBV6-1, the J gene TRBJ1-2; 7 nucleotides align to TRBD1. From germline, CDR1 is MNHNS and CDR2 SASEGT. The CDR3 is made up of 17 amino acids. V dropped 6 bases and J dropped 4; count of bases not matched to a gene: 17. The CDR3 spells CASRPEGAQGLFYGYTF. The CDR3 DNA reads TGTGCCAGCAGACCCGAGGGGGCTCAAGGGCTTTTCTATGGCTACACCTTC.

This clonotype was recorded many times. The V and J genes are TRBV20-1 and TRBJ2-3, with D hard to call. The CDR3 has 11 amino acids. Germline-derived CDR1 and CDR2 are DFQATT and SNEGSKA (reference sequence). V was cut by 4 bases and J by 5 bases, with 7 bases left in between. The chain's CDR3 is CSATRGDTQYF. DNA of the CDR3: TGCAGTGCTACTCGCGGAGATACGCAGTATTTT.

The gene calls are TRBV20-1 and TRBJ2-1, with D perhaps matching TRBD1 or TRBD2 (5 bases each). The V and J ends lost 6 bases and 6 bases respectively, with 12 bases between them. The V gene's germline CDR1 is DFQATT and CDR2 SNEGSKA (reference sequence). This CDR3 comprises 12 residues. Here the CDR3 DNA reads TGCAGTGCCGAATGGGACGTCAATGAGCAGTTCTTC. This gives the protein CSAEWDVNEQFF.

This chain links TRBV19 with TRBJ1-2, with 7 bases lining up with TRBD1. The V gene end was trimmed by 6 bases and the J gene end by 4 bases; junction bases not matched to a gene: 11. CDR1 and CDR2 from the germline V gene are LNHDA and SQIVND (reference sequence). CDR3 size: 15 residues. The CDR3 loop is CASSRTGQLAYGYTF. As DNA, the CDR3 is TGTGCCAGTAGCCGGACAGGCCAGCTGGCCTATGGCTACACCTTC.

In its sample, this clonotype was seen many times. The V and J genes are TRBV3-1 and TRBJ1-1; no clear D gene. CDR1 and CDR2 (germline): LGHDT, YNNKEL (reference sequence). Trimming pared 0 bases from V and 4 bases from J, leaving 12 bases between. CDR3 length: 15 residues. For the CDR3, the DNA is TGTGCCAGCAGCCAAGATCTATCCACAACCACTGAAGCTTTCTTT. It translates to CASSQDLSTTTEAFF.

This clonotype was detected many times. The gene calls are TRBV24-1 and TRBJ1-2; the D gene is possibly TRBD1 (5 bases). The CDR3 is 12 residues long. Germline V gene data show CDR1 as KGHDR and CDR2 as SFDVKD. V lost 4 bases and J lost 8, with 10 bases in between. The CDR3, as DNA: TGTGCCACCAGTGACCGGAGGGGCGGCTACACCTTC. It yields the protein CATSDRRGGYTF.

The rearrangement uses TRBV7-2 and TRBJ2-3; D might be TRBD1 (5 bases). Trimming took off 5 bases at V and 5 bases at J, with 11 bases between the two ends. The CDR3 sequence is 13 residues long. Germline V gene sequence: CDR1 SGHTA, CDR2 FQGNSA. CDR3 protein: CASSVLRGDTQYF. The CDR3 region has the DNA TGTGCCAGCAGCGTATTAAGGGGAGATACGCAGTATTTT.

Ten or more counts support this clonotype. The chain joins TRBV7-2 to TRBJ1-2, with D perhaps matching TRBD1 (5 bases). The CDR3 sequence is 14 residues long. Germline V CDR1 and CDR2: SGHTA, FQGNSA. Trimming shortened V by 5 bases and J by 4 bases, and 14 bases separated the two germline ends. CDR3 in DNA: TGTGCCAGCAGCCCCCCGACAGCTCCCTATGGCTACACCTTC. It encodes CASSPPTAPYGYTF.

The rearrangement links TRBV30 to TRBJ2-1, with D unclear. V lost 4 bases and J 0 bases, leaving 10 bases between the germline ends. CDR3 length: 14 amino acids. Germline V gene sequence: CDR1 GTSNPN, CDR2 SVGIG (reference sequence). The CDR3 DNA reads as TGTGCCTGGACGCCGGGTTCCTCCTACAATGAGCAGTTCTTC. This sequence encodes CAWTPGSSYNEQFF.

The sample holds many counts of this clonotype. The gene calls are TRBV20-1 and TRBJ2-7; TRBD2 is a possible D gene (6 bases). The CDR3 has 14 amino acids. Germline V gene sequence: CDR1 DFQATT, CDR2 SNEGSKA (reference sequence). Trimming shortened V by 3 bases and J by 3 bases, and 15 bases separated the two germline ends. The CDR3 region is CSARTPGLNYEQYF. CDR3 DNA: TGCAGTGCTAGGACCCCGGGACTTAACTACGAGCAGTACTTC.

This clonotype was detected many times. V is TRBV27 and J is TRBJ1-5; D gene ambiguous. The CDR3 is made up of 15 amino acids. The germline V and J ends were trimmed by 5 bases and 0 bases, with 11 bases remaining between them. Germline assignment: CDR1 MNHEY and CDR2 SMNVEV (reference sequence). The CDR3 bases are TGTGCCAGCAGTCCCGCCCTTATTAGCAATCAGCCCCAGCATTTT. This sequence encodes CASSPALISNQPQHF.

The table lists this clonotype with many counts. V gene TRBV5-6 combines with J gene TRBJ2-3; TRBD1 aligns across 9 bases. With V trimmed by 2 bases and J by 2 bases, 6 bases remained unmatched. Germline CDR1 is SGHDT and CDR2 is YYEEEE. The CDR3 length is 16 residues. CDR3 DNA sequence: TGTGCCAGCAGCTTATTGACAGGGGGGAACACAGATACGCAGTATTTT. It codes for CASSLLTGGNTDTQYF.

The table lists this clonotype with many counts. J is TRBJ1-5 and V is TRBV4-3; D is perhaps TRBD1 (6 bases). Trimming took 0 bases from V and 9 from J, leaving 15 bases between them. CDR1 is LGHNA and CDR2 is YSLEER in the germline V gene. The CDR3 loop spans 15 amino acids. For the CDR3, the DNA is TGCGCCAGCAGCCAAGAAAGACAGGATTCAGGGCCCCAGCATTTT. Translation: CASSQERQDSGPQHF.

This clonotype was seen a few times. V usage is TRBV7-9 and J usage is TRBJ2-7; D might be TRBD1 (5 bases). This CDR3 contains 16 residues. Trimming cost V 5 bases and J 0 bases, with 17 bases left between them. The germline CDR1 and CDR2 sequences are SEHNR and FQNEAQ (reference sequence). CDR3 in DNA: TGTGCCAGCAGCCCACCCCAGGGCTATAGCTCCTACGAGCAGTACTTC. It codes for CASSPPQGYSSYEQYF.

This clonotype was observed many times. The chain combines TRBV20-1 with TRBJ2-3; 10 nucleotides match TRBD2. The ends lost 4 bases at V and 2 bases at J; junction bases unmatched: 6. Germline V gene data show CDR1 as DFQATT and CDR2 as SNEGSKA (reference sequence). The CDR3 is made up of 15 amino acids. The CDR3 is CSATRLAGSTDTQYF. CDR3 bases: TGCAGTGCTACTAGACTAGCGGGTTCCACAGATACGCAGTATTTT.